In this sample, the clone carrying this T cell receptor beta chain turned up a few times. Its antigen is not identified. This sample is drawn from a study of cytomegalovirus exposure and HLA in healthy donors. General study findings and limits: In a later analysis, at a false discovery rate of 0.05, 15,000 to 20,000 TCR beta sequences were associated with HLA alleles. Evidence from a later analysis indicated that most CMV-associated TCR beta chains looked HLA-restricted.

PCR used 60 Vbeta primers and 13 Jbeta primers. The assay was immunoSEQ multiplex PCR, and TCRdb's table has in-frame clones only and misses some. The sample shows some 160,000 clones, about four fifths of them seen only once. Trimming pared 0 bases from V and 2 bases from J, leaving 10 bases between. The CDR3 is 15 amino acids. Germline CDR1 ENHRY, CDR2 SYGVKD. The material sequenced was PBMCs. This receptor was taken from a woman aged 40 to 50 in good health and CMV-seropositive. The chain has TRBV10-3 and TRBJ1-1; no clear D. The CDR3 is CAISESEGGNTEAFF. Here the CDR3 DNA reads TGTGCCATCAGTGAGTCAGAGGGTGGAAACACTGAAGCTTTCTTT.